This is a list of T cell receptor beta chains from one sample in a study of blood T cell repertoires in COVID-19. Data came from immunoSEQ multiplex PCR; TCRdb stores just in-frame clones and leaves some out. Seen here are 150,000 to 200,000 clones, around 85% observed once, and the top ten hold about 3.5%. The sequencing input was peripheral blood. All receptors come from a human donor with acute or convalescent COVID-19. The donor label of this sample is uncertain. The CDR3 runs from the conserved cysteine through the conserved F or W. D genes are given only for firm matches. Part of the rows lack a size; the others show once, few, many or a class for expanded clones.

CDR3: CASSLTGKVSPLHF; DNA: TGTGCCAGCAGTTTGACAGGAAAGGTCTCACCCCTCCACTTT; size: few; J: TRBJ1-6; V: TRBV27; D: .
CDR3: CASSPLSGNTEAFF; DNA: TGTGCCAGCTCACCATTGAGCGGTAACACTGAAGCTTTCTTT; size: .; J: TRBJ1-1; V: TRBV18; D: .
CDR3: CASKDRGNSPLHF; DNA: TGTGCCAGCAAAGACAGGGGTAATTCACCCCTCCACTTT; size: .; J: TRBJ1-6; V: TRBV25-1; D: TRBD1
CDR3: CASSATGANNSPLHF; DNA: TGTGCCAGCAGCGCGACAGGGGCCAATAATTCACCCCTCCACTTT; size: once; J: TRBJ1-6; V: TRBV21-1; D: .
CDR3: CASSLRRVGIGYEQYF; DNA: TGTGCCAGCAGTTTAAGGAGGGTGGGTATCGGCTACGAGCAGTACTTC; size: .; J: TRBJ2-7; V: TRBV27; D: .
CDR3: CASSRGSSSYNSPLHF; DNA: TGCGCCAGCAGCCGAGGATCGAGCTCCTATAATTCACCCCTCCACTTT; size: .; J: TRBJ1-6; V: TRBV4-1; D: .
CDR3: CAISLAGGSADTQYF; DNA: TGTGCCATCAGTTTAGCGGGGGGTTCGGCAGATACGCAGTATTTT; size: once; J: TRBJ2-3; V: TRBV10-3; D: TRBD2
CDR3: CASSLVGRGTPHLHF; DNA: TGTGCCAGCAGTTTAGTGGGCAGGGGAACCCCTCACCTCCACTTT; size: .; J: TRBJ1-6; V: TRBV28; D: .
CDR3: CATSRDLSGNTIYF; DNA: TGTGCCACCAGCAGAGATCTCTCTGGAAACACCATATATTTT; size: .; J: TRBJ1-3; V: TRBV15; D: .
CDR3: CASSQDDGSLRAFF; DNA: TGTGCCAGCAGCCAAGATGACGGGTCGCTAAGAGCTTTCTTT; size: once; J: TRBJ1-1; V: TRBV4-2; D: .
CDR3: CASSSLIAGANYNEQFF; DNA: TGTGCCAGCAGTTCGCTTATAGCGGGGGCCAACTACAATGAGCAGTTCTTC; size: .; J: TRBJ2-1; V: TRBV5-4; D: TRBD2
CDR3: CASSPRVASGNTIYF; DNA: TGTGCCAGCAGCCCTCGAGTAGCCTCTGGAAACACCATATATTTT; size: few; J: TRBJ1-3; V: TRBV9; D: .
CDR3: CASSPRAQGVGKNIQYF; DNA: TGCGCCAGCAGCCCTAGAGCCCAGGGGGTTGGCAAAAACATTCAGTACTTC; size: .; J: TRBJ2-4; V: TRBV5-1; D: TRBD1
CDR3: CASSLYRGPNEQYF; DNA: TGCGCCAGCAGCTTGTACAGGGGGCCTAACGAGCAGTACTTC; size: .; J: TRBJ2-7; V: TRBV5-1; D: TRBD1
CDR3: CASSQFGGGELFF; DNA: TGTGCCAGCAGCCAATTCGGGGGCGGGGAGCTGTTTTTT; size: .; J: TRBJ2-2; V: TRBV14; D: .
CDR3: CASSSETGGSYNEQFF; DNA: TGCGCCAGCAGCTCGGAAACGGGGGGTTCCTACAATGAGCAGTTCTTC; size: .; J: TRBJ2-1; V: TRBV5-1; D: TRBD2
CDR3: CASVSQSMNTEAFF; DNA: TGTGCCAGCGTCTCCCAGTCCATGAACACTGAAGCTTTCTTT; size: .; J: TRBJ1-1; V: TRBV18; D: .
CDR3: CASSQYKEQFF; DNA: TGCGCCAGCAGCCAATATAAAGAGCAGTTCTTC; size: .; J: TRBJ2-1; V: TRBV4-1; D: .
CDR3: CASSTLLGNQPQHF; DNA: TGTGCCAGTAGTACTCTACTTGGCAATCAGCCCCAGCATTTT; size: few; J: TRBJ1-5; V: TRBV19; D: .
CDR3: CASSKTSGGLTGELFF; DNA: TGTGCCAGCAGCAAAACTAGCGGGGGGCTAACCGGGGAGCTGTTTTTT; size: once; J: TRBJ2-2; V: TRBV7-2; D: TRBD2
CDR3: CASSPPRAGGLDTRYF; DNA: TGTGCCAGCAGTCCCCCGCGGGCGGGTGGGCTGGATACGCGGTATTTT; size: .; J: TRBJ2-3; V: TRBV28; D: .
CDR3: CASSYQGTGFSGANVLTF; DNA: TGCGCCAGCAGCTACCAAGGCACGGGGTTCTCTGGGGCCAACGTCCTGACTTTC; size: .; J: TRBJ2-6; V: TRBV5-1; D: .
CDR3: CASSITGGGVDGYTF; DNA: TGTGCCAGCAGTATCACAGGGGGCGGGGTGGATGGCTACACCTTC; size: once; J: TRBJ1-2; V: TRBV6-6; D: TRBD1
CDR3: CASSLVQAQNTEAFF; DNA: TGTGCCAGCAGCTTAGTCCAGGCCCAGAACACTGAAGCTTTCTTT; size: .; J: TRBJ1-1; V: TRBV7-8; D: .
CDR3: CASSIGGPGRKYF; DNA: TGTGCCAGTAGTATTGGTGGGCCAGGTAGGAAGTATTTT; size: .; J: TRBJ2-3; V: TRBV19; D: .
CDR3: CASRPRPGGFYEQYF; DNA: TGTGCCAGCAGGCCTCGTCCCGGGGGGTTTTACGAGCAGTACTTC; size: .; J: TRBJ2-7; V: TRBV6-6; D: TRBD2
CDR3: CASSPPRTGANVLTF; DNA: TGCGCCAGCAGCCCACCTAGAACTGGGGCCAACGTCCTGACTTTC; size: once; J: TRBJ2-6; V: TRBV5-1; D: .
CDR3: CASSVNVGTAQFF; DNA: TGTGCCAGCAGTGTGAATGTGGGGACAGCCCAGTTCTTC; size: .; J: TRBJ2-1; V: TRBV25-1; D: TRBD1
CDR3: CATSDFNSNQPQHF; DNA: TGTGCCACCAGTGATTTTAATAGCAATCAGCCCCAGCATTTT; size: .; J: TRBJ1-5; V: TRBV24-1; D: .
CDR3: CASSQDRRLWTSGGAHNEQFF; DNA: TGCGCCAGCAGCCAAGATCGTCGGTTGTGGACTAGCGGGGGGGCCCACAATGAGCAGTTCTTC; size: .; J: TRBJ2-1; V: TRBV4-1; D: TRBD2
CDR3: CASSLREGKELYGYTF; DNA: TGTGCCAGCAGTTTAAGGGAGGGGAAAGAACTATATGGCTACACCTTC; size: .; J: TRBJ1-2; V: TRBV28; D: .
CDR3: CASSPEGLAGTDTQYF; DNA: TGTGCCAGCAGCCCAGAGGGACTAGCGGGGACAGATACGCAGTATTTT; size: .; J: TRBJ2-3; V: TRBV9; D: TRBD2